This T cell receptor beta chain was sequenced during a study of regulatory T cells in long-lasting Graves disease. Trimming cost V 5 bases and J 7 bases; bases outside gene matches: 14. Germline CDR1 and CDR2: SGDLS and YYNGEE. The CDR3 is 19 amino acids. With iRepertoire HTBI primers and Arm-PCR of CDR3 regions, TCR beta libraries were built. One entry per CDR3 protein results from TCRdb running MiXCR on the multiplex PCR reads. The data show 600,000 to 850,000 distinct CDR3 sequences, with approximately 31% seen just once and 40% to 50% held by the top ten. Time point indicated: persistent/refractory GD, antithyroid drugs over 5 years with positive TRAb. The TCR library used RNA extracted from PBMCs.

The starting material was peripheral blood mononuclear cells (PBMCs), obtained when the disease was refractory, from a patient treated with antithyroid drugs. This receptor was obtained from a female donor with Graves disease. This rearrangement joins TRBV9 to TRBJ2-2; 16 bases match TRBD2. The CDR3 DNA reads TGTGCCAGCAGTGGGACTAGCGGGAGGGCCGGTATCTTCCGCGGGGAGCTGTTTTTT. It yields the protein CASSGTSGRAGIFRGELFF.